Below are 23 T cell receptor beta chains sequenced from a single sample in a study of T cells in Graves' hyperthyroidism and ophthalmopathy (dated 2019 in TCRdb). The library was generated by multiplex PCR. The listed sequencing device is Illumina HiSeq 2000. The TCR beta CDR3 regions were amplified from RNA transcripts. The TCR CDR3 was subjected to a first round of RT-PCR using the HTBI primer set and the Qiagen OneStep RT-PCR kit. Using fastp trimming at Q25 and MiXCR clonotype assembly, TCRdb reanalyzed the public sequencing data and kept in-frame beta chains. Identical CDR3 proteins give one entry, which carries the most common genes and DNA. Counted in this sample were about 350,000 distinct CDR3 sequences; around 13% of them appeared once. Jointly, the top ten make up roughly 25% of the sample. Input material: blood. These receptors all stem from a woman aged 30 to 39 with Graves' hyperthyroidism.

This clonotype was seen once. An end of the junction does not agree with germline; a read error may underlie this. V gene TRBV7-3 combines with J gene TRBJ2-2, with D perhaps matching TRBD1 (6 bases). This CDR3 spans 16 amino acids. Germline V gene sequence: CDR1 SGHTA, CDR2 FQGTGA. The CDR3 spells CASGLNPTGYTGELFF. The CDR3 DNA reads as TGTGCCAGCGGCTTAAACCCGACAGGATACACCGGGGAGCTGTTTTTT.

This clonotype was seen ten or more times. The chain is built from TRBV2 and TRBJ1-2; D gene ambiguous. The CDR3 length is 11 residues. Trimming shortened V by 7 bases and J by 4 bases, and 7 bases separated the two germline ends. The germline gives CDR1 SNHLY, CDR2 FYNNEI. The CDR3 bases are TGTGCCAGCACGCGCAGCTATGGCTACACCTTC. This sequence encodes CASTRSYGYTF.

The rearrangement uses TRBV20-1 and TRBJ2-7, with 7 bases matching TRBD1. The ends lost 3 bases at V and 3 bases at J; junction bases unmatched: 5. Germline CDR1 is DFQATT and CDR2 is SNEGSKA (reference sequence). The CDR3 has 13 amino acids. The CDR3 region is CSARGTDFYEQYF. DNA for the CDR3: TGCAGTGCTAGGGGGACAGATTTCTACGAGCAGTACTTC.

Only a few counts were recorded for this clonotype. This chain connects TRBV7-2 to TRBJ1-1; no clear D. With 2 bases removed from V and 3 bases from J, the gap between germline ends came to 7 bases. The germline CDR1 and CDR2 sequences are SGHTA and FQGNSA. CDR3 length: 13 amino acids. CDR3 DNA: TGTGCCAGCAGCTTAAGGAGACACACTGAAGCTTTCTTT. Protein product: CASSLRRHTEAFF.

This clonotype was observed many times. The V and J genes are TRBV7-8 and TRBJ2-7; 10 positions match TRBD2. Trimming took 4 bases from V and 2 from J; bases not matched to a gene: 8. The CDR3 consists of 16 residues. Germline V CDR1 and CDR2: SGHVS, FQNEAQ. This CDR3 is CASSSRTSGFTYEQYF. The CDR3 nucleotides are TGTGCCAGCAGCTCCAGGACTAGCGGATTTACCTACGAGCAGTACTTC.

The DNA of the CDR3 is TGTGCCATCAGCCAACAGGGGAATGAGCAGTTCTTC. Its protein product is CAISQQGNEQFF. V usage is TRBV10-3 and J usage is TRBJ2-1; 7 bases fit TRBD1. This CDR3 has 12 amino acids. J was trimmed by 7 bases and V by 6 bases; bases with no gene match: 3. Germline assignment: CDR1 ENHRY and CDR2 SYGVKD.

This clonotype showed up just a few times. At one end the junction does not follow the germline gene, possibly because of a read error. The chain couples TRBV6-1 to TRBJ1-4; no clear D gene. The CDR3 runs 13 residues. CDR1 is MNHNS, CDR2 SASEGT, per germline. CDR3 coding DNA: TGTGCCTGCAGGCGAACACGGAATGAAAGACTGTTTTTT. This encodes CACRRTRNERLFF.

This clonotype was seen repeatedly, ten times or more. V is TRBV6-1 and J is TRBJ2-7; either TRBD1 or TRBD2 may fit D (5 bases each). V shed 8 bases and J shed 3 bases, with 11 bases lying between them. The germline V gene has CDR1 MNHNS and CDR2 SASEGT. This CDR3 contains 12 residues. CDR3 sequence reads: CASAEGHYEQYF. The CDR3 DNA follows: TGTGCCAGCGCCGAGGGGCACTACGAGCAGTACTTC.

The chain has TRBV5-4 and TRBJ2-7, with 7 bases lining up with TRBD1. Germline assignment: CDR1 SGHNT and CDR2 YYREEE (reference sequence). The CDR3 covers 14 residues. V lost 1 base and J lost 2; bases outside the gene matches: 3. Written as DNA, the CDR3 is TGTGCCAGCAGCTTGAATACAGGGGCCTACGAGCAGTACTTC. Translating it yields CASSLNTGAYEQYF.

V and J are TRBV19 and TRBJ2-2; TRBD1 might be the D (8 bases). Trimming took off 5 bases at V and 5 bases at J, with 27 bases between the two ends. CDR1 is LNHDA and CDR2 is SQIVND in the germline V gene (reference sequence). CDR3 length: 19 residues. CDR3 DNA sequence: TGTGCCAGTAGTTCATACAGAGGTGACGGACAGGGAGGGACCGGGGAGCTGTTTTTT. Amino acid sequence: CASSSYRGDGQGGTGELFF.

This clonotype was picked up many times. The rearrangement joins TRBV2 to TRBJ2-7; tentatively, D is TRBD1 (5 bases). Germline CDR1 is SNHLY and CDR2 is FYNNEI. V lost 9 bases and J 5 bases, leaving 17 bases between the germline ends. CDR3 length: 13 residues. CDR3 loop: CARRVPGQNEQYF. The CDR3 DNA reads as TGTGCCAGGCGAGTGCCAGGGCAGAACGAGCAGTACTTC.

The table lists this clonotype with a few counts. The CDR3 nucleotides are TGTGCCAGCAGCCAAGCCCTAGGAGGCGAGCAGTACTTC. As protein: CASSQALGGEQYF. This chain links TRBV4-2 with TRBJ2-7, with D maybe TRBD2 (5 bases). The V gene lost 1 base and the J gene lost 6 bases, with 10 bases spanning the gap. This CDR3 is built from 13 residues. The V gene's germline CDR1 is LGHNA and CDR2 YNFKEQ.

This clonotype was detected many times. The V gene is TRBV5-1, the J gene TRBJ1-4, with no clear D. The length of the CDR3 is 13 residues. Germline CDR1 and CDR2: SGHRS and YFSETQ. V was trimmed by 4 bases and J by 0 bases, leaving 4 bases between them. CDR3 sequence: CASSIATNEKLFF. For the CDR3, the DNA is TGCGCCAGCAGCATCGCAACTAATGAAAAACTGTTTTTT.

This clonotype was detected ten times or more. The chain combines TRBV3-1 with TRBJ2-7; D is unclear. V shed 0 bases and J shed 6 bases, with 12 bases lying between them. CDR3 length equals 14 residues. Germline-derived CDR1 and CDR2 are LGHDT and YNNKEL (reference sequence). CDR3 DNA sequence: TGTGCCAGCAGCCAAGATGGTGGAGTGGGCGAGCAGTACTTC. Its protein is CASSQDGGVGEQYF.

The chain carries TRBV3-1 and TRBJ1-6; D is unclear. The ends were cut back, 7 bases at V and 8 bases at J, with 15 bases in the middle. Germline CDR1 LGHDT, CDR2 YNNKEL (reference sequence). CDR3 length: 14 residues. The CDR3 sequence: CASTYGGGHSPLHF. The CDR3 bases are TGTGCCAGCACGTACGGAGGCGGGCATTCACCCCTCCACTTT.

This rearrangement joins TRBV5-5 to TRBJ2-5, with D possibly being TRBD2 (5 bases). V lost 0 bases and J lost 7, with 13 bases in between. The germline V gene encodes CDR1 SGHKS and CDR2 YYEKEE (reference sequence). This CDR3 region has 14 residues. The CDR3 loop reads CASSLGLAEGTQYF. CDR3 bases: TGTGCCAGCAGCTTGGGTCTAGCCGAGGGGACCCAGTACTTC.

The chain joins TRBV29-1 to TRBJ1-1, with a tentative D call TRBD1 (5 bases). V was cut by 8 bases and J by 0 bases, with 16 bases left in between. There are 14 residues in the CDR3. Germline V lookup: CDR1 SQVTM, CDR2 ANQGSEA. The CDR3 sequence is CSLTGGNMNTEAFF. The CDR3, as DNA: TGCAGCCTAACGGGGGGGAATATGAACACTGAAGCTTTCTTT. Full variable domain (missing parts from reference TRBV29-1 and TRBJ1-1): SAVISQKPSRDICQRGTSLTIQCQVDSQVTMMFWYRQQPGQSLTLIATANQGSEATYESGFVIDKFPISRPNLTFSTLTVSNMSPEDSSIYLCSLTGGNMNTEAFFGQGTRLTVV.

The rearrangement uses TRBV29-1 and TRBJ2-1, with 8 bases matching TRBD2. This CDR3 is built from 13 residues. CDR1 is SQVTM and CDR2 is ANQGSEA in the germline V gene. V lost 8 bases and J lost 6; bases outside the gene matches: 9. This CDR3 is CSTLPGGSNEQFF. As DNA, the CDR3 is TGCAGCACCCTCCCGGGAGGGTCCAATGAGCAGTTCTTC.

This clonotype was counted at least ten times. The chain is built from TRBV28 and TRBJ1-4; a weak D match, TRBD1 (5 bases). The CDR3 runs to 16 residues. Trimming took 5 bases from V and 3 from J, leaving 16 bases between them. Germline CDR1 is MDHEN and CDR2 is SYDVKM. CDR3: CASSVTVYTANEKLFF. Written as DNA, the CDR3 is TGTGCCAGCAGTGTGACAGTGTACACCGCTAATGAAAAACTGTTTTTT.

In regard to this clonotype: At one boundary the junction diverges from the germline segment, which might be a read error. The V and J genes are TRBV11-2 and TRBJ2-2; TRBD1 matches 7 bases. Germline assignment: CDR1 SGHAT and CDR2 FQNNGV. The CDR3 is made up of 14 amino acids. CDR3 in amino acids: CASMKGAATGELLF. The CDR3 bases are TGTGCCAGCATGAAGGGGGCCGCCACCGGGGAGCTGCTTTTT.

This sequence joins TRBV20-1 and TRBJ1-3; D gene uncertain. Looked up from germline, CDR1 is DFQATT and CDR2 is SNEGSKA (reference sequence). This CDR3 is 16 amino acids long. Trimming cost V 0 bases and J 0 bases, with 12 bases left between them. Written as DNA, the CDR3 is TGCAGTGCTAGAGATCCGGGCAGGCACTCTGGAAACACCATATATTTT. Translating it yields CSARDPGRHSGNTIYF.

Concerning this clonotype itself: This may stem from a read error, because a much larger clone lies one nucleotide away. The chain carries TRBV9 and TRBJ2-7; 9 nucleotides line up with TRBD1. This CDR3 region has 13 residues. J lost 4 bases, V lost 4 bases, and 3 bases had no gene match. CDR1 SGDLS and CDR2 YYNGEE come from the germline V gene. The CDR3 sequence: CASSKQGAYEQYF. The CDR3 DNA reads as TGTGCCAGCAGCAAACAGGGGGCGTACGAGCAGTACTTC.

This clonotype turned up a few times. V gene TRBV11-2 combines with J gene TRBJ2-5; D is possibly TRBD2 (5 bases). V lost 5 bases, J lost 5 bases, and 9 bases lay in between. The CDR3 runs 12 residues. Per the germline V gene, CDR1 is SGHAT and CDR2 is FQNNGV. The CDR3 DNA sequence: TGTGCCAGCAGCCCCTCGGGGGAGACCCAGTACTTC. This gives the protein CASSPSGETQYF.